This T cell receptor (beta chain) was recorded in a study of cytomegalovirus exposure and HLA in healthy donors listed by TCRdb under 2017. Regarding the study in general: The roughly 700 repertoires of the first cohort and the 110 or so validation repertoires were produced on the same platform, according to a later analysis. The aim of the study was to test whether cataloging public T cell receptors could identify signatures of past pathogen exposure. Besides the first cohort of roughly 640 subjects, a separate validation cohort made up of over a hundred different subjects was used. To predict cytomegalovirus infection status, the study brought together high-throughput TCR immunosequencing, statistical association of individual TCRs with disease status, and machine learning. Overall study outcomes, separate from this receptor: The authors suggested that the approach could potentially be extended to other disease states and immunological phenotypes. In vitro tests confirmed that a few of the cytomegalovirus-associated TCR beta chains recognize cytomegalovirus antigens. Subsequent analysis determined that TCRs grouped into clusters in the first cohort also showed a tendency toward co-occurrence across the approximately 110 validation repertoires, and 85% to 95% of cluster scores exceeded 0. While some public TCRs were present in many individuals, most TCR sequences turned up only very rarely across donors. In the study, some 160 TCR beta chains were listed as associated with cytomegalovirus. A later analysis had no HLA typing for the validation cohort, so co-occurrence there was scored across all 120 repertoires. In both the original and validation cohorts, the classifier was reported to diagnose cytomegalovirus status with high specificity and sensitivity.

The germline V gene gives CDR1 as LGHNA and CDR2 as YSLEER. The CDR3 contains 16 residues, cysteine and phenylalanine counted. Left in the record is the CDR3 DNA by itself, 48 bases read in frame from the first base. Cut back by 2 bases and 4 bases, the V and J ends lie 15 bases apart. Library prep was done by the immunoSEQ multiplex PCR assay. As for the authors' bioinformatics: To diagnose cytomegalovirus status from the catalog of TCR beta chain sequences, a statistical classification framework was built. Held by TCRdb, this immuneACCESS table contains in-frame sequences only and omits some clones. Under half of the omission traces to an unresolved V gene where checked; the cause of the rest is unknown. V and J calls and clone size are as listed in that table; D and trimming were resolved from the DNA. The sample profile shows 70,000 to 90,000 clones; approximately 86% of them were found once. The ten largest clonotypes hold 3% of the sample.

The donors belonged to the validation cohort of about 130 subjects, which was separate from the approximately 700-subject first cohort. In this sample, this clone turned up once. The target of this receptor is not known. Per-nucleotide qualities are absent, and no much larger clonotype sits a single base away. The sample comprised PBMCs. The rearrangement combines TRBV4-3 with TRBJ1-3; the D segment could be TRBD1, given 6 matching bases. The receptor comes from a man aged 30-40 years in good health and CMV-seronegative. The DNA is TGCGCCAGCAGCCAAACCCCGGCAGGGGACGGAAACACCATATATTTT. Translation gives CASSQTPAGDGNTIYF.